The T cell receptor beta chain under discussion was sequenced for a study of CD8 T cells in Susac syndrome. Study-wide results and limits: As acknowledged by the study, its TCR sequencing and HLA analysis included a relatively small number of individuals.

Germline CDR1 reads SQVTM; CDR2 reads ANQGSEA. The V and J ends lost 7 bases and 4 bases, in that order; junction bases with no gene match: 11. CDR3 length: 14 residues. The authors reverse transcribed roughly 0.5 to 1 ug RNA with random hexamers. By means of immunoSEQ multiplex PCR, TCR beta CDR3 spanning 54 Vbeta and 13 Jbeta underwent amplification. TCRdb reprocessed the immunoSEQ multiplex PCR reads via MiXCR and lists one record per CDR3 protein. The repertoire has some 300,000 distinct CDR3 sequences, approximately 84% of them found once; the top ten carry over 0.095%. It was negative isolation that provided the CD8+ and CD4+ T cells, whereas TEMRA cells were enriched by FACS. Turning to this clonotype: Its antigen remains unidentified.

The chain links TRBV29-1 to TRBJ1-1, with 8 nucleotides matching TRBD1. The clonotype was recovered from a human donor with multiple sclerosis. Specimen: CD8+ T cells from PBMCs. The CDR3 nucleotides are TGCAGCGGTACTAGACAGGGGCCGAGCACTGAAGCTTTCTTT. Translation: CSGTRQGPSTEAFF.